The clone carrying this T cell receptor (beta chain) appeared a single time. What it binds is not known. From germline, CDR1 is LGHDT and CDR2 YNNKEL (reference sequence). The CDR3 spans 15 residues. The J segment lost 7 bases and the V segment lost 5 bases, leaving 8 bases of the junction unmatched. TCRdb independently ran MiXCR on the 5' RACE reads; one entry per CDR3 protein. Of about 170,000 distinct CDR3 sequences in the sample, roughly 18% were seen once. This specimen comes from a study of CD8 T cells in ankylosing spondylitis. Points from the study as a whole: Existing reports had already noted some motif variants in reactive arthritis synovial fluid and blood. Reported data indicate significant enrichment of disease-linked clones within matched ankylosing spondylitis synovial fluid. A TCR beta motif of 8 or 9 highly homologous variants appeared characteristic of ankylosing spondylitis blood.

The receptor comes from a male donor with ankylosing spondylitis or in good health (not recorded which). The rearrangement uses TRBV3-1 and TRBJ2-2; 9 bases match TRBD1. Sequenced input: blood, either unsorted or a sorted T cell fraction (not recorded which). The CDR3 sequence is CASSFNHRGRGELFF. CDR3 DNA: TGTGCCAGCAGCTTCAATCACAGGGGGCGCGGGGAGCTGTTTTTT. Full variable domain (rest looked up from reference TRBV3-1 and TRBJ2-2): DTAVSQTPKYLVTQMGNDKSIKCEQNLGHDTMYWYKQDSKKFLKIMFSYNNKELIINETVPNRFSPKSPDKAHLNLHINSLELGDSAVYFCASSFNHRGRGELFFGEGSRLTVL.